The sequence of this T cell receptor (beta chain) was determined in a study of T cell responses to AZD1222 COVID-19 vaccine. In regard to this clone: The antigen is unknown.

Study-level findings and limits: After the peak T cell response, and only then, were repertoires sampled. Baseline testing showed seropositivity in only a handful of AZD1222 recipients. Variant regions that are unmutated are reportedly the target of nearly half of spike-specific TCRs. Mostly white British, mostly female donors; authors suggested clonal diversity may be underestimated.

Produced via immunoSEQ multiplex PCR; TCRdb's table is partial and in-frame only. The sample shows some 110,000 clones, 85% to 90% of them seen only once. Germline V gives CDR1 SGHNT, CDR2 YYREEE (reference sequence). V was clipped by 0 bases and J by 4 bases; unmatched bases: 1. This CDR3 comprises 16 residues. The sample in question was peripheral blood, obtained 28 days after the second AZD1222 dose. This TCR was recovered from an adult who received the AZD1222 COVID-19 vaccine. The chain carries TRBV5-4 and TRBJ2-2; 12 nucleotides agree with TRBD2. The CDR3 sequence is CASSLGLAGVTGELFF. In DNA form, the CDR3 reads TGTGCCAGCAGCTTGGGACTAGCGGGAGTCACCGGGGAGCTGTTTTTT. Combining the CDR3 with reference TRBV5-4 and TRBJ2-2 gives the whole variable domain ETGVTQSPTHLIKTRGQQVTLRCSSQSGHNTVSWYQQALGQGPQFIFQYYREEENGRGNFPPRFSGLQFPNYSSELNVNALELDDSALYLCASSLGLAGVTGELFFGEGSRLTVL.